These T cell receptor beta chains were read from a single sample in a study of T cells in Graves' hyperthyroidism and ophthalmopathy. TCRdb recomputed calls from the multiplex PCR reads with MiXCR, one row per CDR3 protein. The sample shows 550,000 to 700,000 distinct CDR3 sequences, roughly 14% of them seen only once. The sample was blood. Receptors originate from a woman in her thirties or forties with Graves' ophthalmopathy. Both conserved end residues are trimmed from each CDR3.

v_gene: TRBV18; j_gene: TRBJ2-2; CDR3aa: ASSTSNTGELF
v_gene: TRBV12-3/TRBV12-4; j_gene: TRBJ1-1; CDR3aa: ASSSSGAVTEAF
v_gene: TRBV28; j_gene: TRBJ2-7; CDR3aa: ASSLTWGSYSYEQY
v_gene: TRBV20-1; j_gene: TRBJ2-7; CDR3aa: SARLAGGAYEQY
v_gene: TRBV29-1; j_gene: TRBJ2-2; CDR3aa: SVRTGETGELF
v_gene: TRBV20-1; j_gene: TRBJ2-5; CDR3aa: STSMAGGNQETQY
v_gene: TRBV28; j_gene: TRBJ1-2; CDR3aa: ASRWDSSGYGYT
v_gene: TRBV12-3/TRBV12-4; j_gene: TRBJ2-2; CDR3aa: ASSQGGGSVTGELF
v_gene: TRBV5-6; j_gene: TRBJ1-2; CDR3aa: ASSLGPGGTYGYT
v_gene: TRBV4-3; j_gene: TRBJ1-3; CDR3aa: ASSQERVPGNTIY